The sequence of this TCR beta chain was determined in a study of siplizumab effects on memory and regulatory T cells. About 1.1 x 10^5 TCR templates were measured in each sample. Some clones are missing from TCRdb's copy, which holds only in-frame ones; the method was immunoSEQ multiplex PCR. The sample consists of roughly 120,000 clones, 92% of them appearing once. About this clone itself: Its cognate antigen is unknown.

Regarding the study as a whole: Alloreactive sequences tracing back to unstimulated CD4+ memory cells were significantly reduced by siplizumab. Sequences below about 10^-5 frequency were poorly captured, and few alloreactive clones mapped to unstimulated subsets.

The sample taken for sequencing was CD4+ T cells sorted from blood. This receptor was obtained from a human donor in good health.

The CDR3 loop reads CASSLGDARGEVSQETQYF. The CDR3 DNA reads TGTGCCAGCAGCTTAGGTGATGCTAGGGGTGAAGTATCCCAAGAGACCCAGTACTTC. The rearrangement links TRBV7-9 to TRBJ2-5; D might be TRBD1 (5 bases). Looked up from germline, CDR1 is SEHNR and CDR2 is FQNEAQ (reference sequence). The CDR3 contains 19 residues. V shed 1 base and J shed 1 base, with 22 bases lying between them.